The TCR beta chain described here comes from a study of OX40 agonist ivuxolimab in advanced cancers. In the study overall: Three patients showed partial responses: one hepatocellular carcinoma and two cutaneous melanoma cases.

It was autoimmune disease history or systemic immunosuppression that excluded patients. Details on this clone: The antigen remains unidentified.

Study-wide findings and caveats: The study found among the lowest clonal expansion in partial responders at 0.1-3.0 mg/kg.

Here immunoSEQ multiplex PCR was the method, and the copy in TCRdb shows in-frame clones only, minus some. This sample has under 30,000 clones, with more than 75% found just once. Germline trimming cut 6 bases from V and 5 bases from J; bases unmatched to any gene: 11. CDR1 ENHRY and CDR2 SYGVKD come from the germline V gene. The CDR3 covers 15 residues. The sequence came from an adult with an advanced solid tumor such as melanoma, head and neck, liver or kidney cancer. The sample here was CD4+ or CD8+ T cells sorted from blood, taken in a trial of the OX40 agonist ivuxolimab. The chain recombines TRBV10-3 with TRBJ2-7; 9 bases line up with TRBD1. The CDR3 spells CAIRDPGQGIHEQYF. CDR3 nucleotide sequence: TGTGCCATCAGAGACCCGGGACAGGGAATCCACGAGCAGTACTTC.